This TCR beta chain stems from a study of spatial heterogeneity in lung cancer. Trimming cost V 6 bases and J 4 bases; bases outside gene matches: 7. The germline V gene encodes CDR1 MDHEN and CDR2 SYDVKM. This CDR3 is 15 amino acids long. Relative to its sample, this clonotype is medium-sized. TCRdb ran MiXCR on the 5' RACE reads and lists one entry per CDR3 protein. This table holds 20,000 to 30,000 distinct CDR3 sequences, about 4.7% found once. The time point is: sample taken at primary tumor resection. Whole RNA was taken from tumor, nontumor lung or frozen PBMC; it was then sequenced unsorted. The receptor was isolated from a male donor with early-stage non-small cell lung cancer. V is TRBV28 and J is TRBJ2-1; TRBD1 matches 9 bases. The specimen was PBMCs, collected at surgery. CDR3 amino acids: CASSHTGTGYNEQFF. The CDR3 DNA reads TGTGCCAGCAGCCACACCGGGACAGGGTACAATGAGCAGTTCTTC.